This note documents a single T cell receptor (beta chain) sequence. TCRdb's table, derived via immunoSEQ multiplex PCR, lists solely in-frame clones and lacks some. Of nearly 70,000 clones listed, about 93% are singletons. The TCR sequence derives from a man aged 35 to 55 with rheumatoid arthritis. The source material was PBMCs.

Here the CDR3 DNA reads TGTGCCAGTAGGGACAACAGGGGGAACACTGAAGCTTTCTTT. Residues: CASRDNRGNTEAFF. The chain has TRBV19 and TRBJ1-1, with TRBD1 identical over 7 bases. The CDR3 extends over 14 amino acids. CDR1 is LNHDA, CDR2 SQIVND, per germline (reference sequence). The J segment lost 1 base and the V segment lost 6 bases, leaving 5 bases of the junction unmatched.